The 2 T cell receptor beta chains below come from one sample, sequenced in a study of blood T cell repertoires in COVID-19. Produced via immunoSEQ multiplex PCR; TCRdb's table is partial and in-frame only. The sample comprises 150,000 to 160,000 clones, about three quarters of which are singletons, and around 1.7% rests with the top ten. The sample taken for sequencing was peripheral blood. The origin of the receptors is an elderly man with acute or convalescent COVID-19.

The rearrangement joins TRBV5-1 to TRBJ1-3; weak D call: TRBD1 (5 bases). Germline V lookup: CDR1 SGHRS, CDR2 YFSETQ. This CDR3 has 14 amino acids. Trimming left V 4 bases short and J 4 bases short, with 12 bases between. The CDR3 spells CASSPDMAGNTIYF. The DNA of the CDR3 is TGCGCCAGCAGCCCGGACATGGCCGGAAACACCATATATTTT. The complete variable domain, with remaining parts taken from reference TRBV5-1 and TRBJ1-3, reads KAGVTQTPRYLIKTRGQQVTLSCSPISGHRSVSWYQQTPGQGLQFLFEYFSETQRNKGNFPGRFSGRQFSNSRSEMNVSTLELGDSALYLCASSPDMAGNTIYFGEGSWLTVV.

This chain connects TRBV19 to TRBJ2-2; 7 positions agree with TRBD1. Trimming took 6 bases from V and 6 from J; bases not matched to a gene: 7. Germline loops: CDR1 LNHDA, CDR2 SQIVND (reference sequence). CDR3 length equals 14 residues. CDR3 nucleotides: TGTGCCAGTAGATCGGACAGGATTGCCGGGGAGCTGTTTTTT. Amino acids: CASRSDRIAGELFF.